The sequence of this T cell receptor beta chain was determined in a study of blood T cell repertoires in COVID-19. Across the whole study: Whether acute or convalescent, the COVID-19 samples came from the United States, Italy and Spain. PBMCs, B-cell-depleted T cells, or T cells provided the cDNA or gDNA that made up the material.

Trimming cost V 2 bases and J 1 base; bases outside gene matches: 11. The V gene's germline CDR1 is SGDLS and CDR2 YYNGEE. CDR3 length: 19 residues. The repertoire was sequenced with immunoSEQ multiplex PCR; TCRdb's copy has only in-frame clones and lacks some. This repertoire shows around 150,000 clones, more than 70% found once; its top ten account for around 5%. The chain couples TRBV9 to TRBJ2-1; 11 bases fit TRBD2. The sequence was collected from a woman aged 45-60 years with acute or convalescent COVID-19. The specimen sequenced was peripheral blood. The DNA for the CDR3 is TGTGCCAGCAGCGTTAGCGGGGGGGCCGCCCCCTCGTCCTACAATGAGCAGTTCTTC. Protein: CASSVSGGAAPSSYNEQFF.